What follows is one T cell receptor (beta chain) and its context. What it recognizes is unknown. The sample is drawn from a study of cytotoxic CD8 clonotypes in ibrutinib-treated CLL. Study information: Recorded responses included around 24 partial and 2 complete; following median about 68 months, approximately 15 stayed remitted and roughly 12 progressed. Sequencing produced an average of about 260,000 productive templates and 94,082 productive rearrangements per sample.

The germline V and J ends were trimmed by 7 bases and 5 bases, with 14 bases remaining between them. Per germline, CDR1 MNHEY and CDR2 SVGAGI. The length of the CDR3 is 13 residues. The method was immunoSEQ multiplex PCR; TCRdb's version includes in-frame clones alone and lacks a portion of them. This sample has some 29,000 clones; about three quarters occur once, and the top ten carry about 54%. General study results and limits: Public clonotypes proved infrequent, and on treatment they shrank or remained steady.

Source: PBMCs, taken after 24 months of ibrutinib treatment. The rearrangement joins TRBV6-5 to TRBJ1-2; D uncertain. The clonotype comes from a human donor with chronic lymphocytic leukemia. The CDR3 DNA reads as TGTGCCAGCACTACGGTCGGGCTTTATGGCTACACCTTC. It is translated as CASTTVGLYGYTF.